The entry below describes one T cell receptor beta chain. The record originates from a study of blood T cell repertoires in COVID-19. In the study overall: The analysed material was cDNA or gDNA that came from T cells, B-cell-depleted T cells, or PBMCs.

Seattle's cohort entered during active infection and was followed longitudinally. In the original processing: Nucleated cell counts were estimated from reference gene primer amplification. Sequenced by immunoSEQ multiplex PCR; TCRdb stores in-frame clones only, minus some. V and J calls and clone size come straight from that table; D and trimming were deduced from the DNA. The sample lists 250,000 to 350,000 clones, approximately 90% occurring once. The specimen sequenced was peripheral blood. This receptor was identified in a woman between 50 and 59 years old with COVID-19, enrolled during active disease.

CDR3 residues: CASSLDRGRDGYTF. Here the CDR3 DNA reads TGCGCCAGCAGCTTGGACAGGGGGCGCGATGGCTACACCTTC. The chain uses TRBV5-1 and TRBJ1-2; 9 bases are shared with TRBD1. Germline V lookup: CDR1 SGHRS, CDR2 YFSETQ. Trimming took 0 bases from V and 6 from J; bases not matched to a gene: 3. The CDR3 runs to 14 residues.